The 20 T cell receptor beta chains below come from one sample, sequenced in a study of cytomegalovirus exposure and HLA in healthy donors. Generated by immunoSEQ multiplex PCR, the TCRdb table keeps only in-frame clones and is missing some. Among 120,000 or so clones, 75% to 90% were seen once, and the ten largest hold 1.1%. The sequenced sample consisted of PBMCs. The source is a woman aged 18-35 years in good health and CMV-seronegative.

The chain employs TRBV18 and TRBJ2-7, with TRBD1 matching over 7 bases. V lost 3 bases, J lost 7 bases, and 6 bases stayed unmatched. The CDR3 length is 13 residues. Germline assignment: CDR1 KGHSH and CDR2 LQKENI. CDR3 region: CASSPTGVGEQYF. Written as DNA, the CDR3 is TGTGCCAGCTCACCTACAGGGGTGGGAGAGCAGTACTTC.

For the CDR3, the DNA is TGCGCCAGCAGCCCGGCTGCTAGCGGGGGGGGTACGCAGTATTTT. It encodes CASSPAASGGGTQYF. The V and J genes are TRBV5-1 and TRBJ2-3; 12 bases are a match to TRBD2. The length of the CDR3 is 15 residues. The germline V gene has CDR1 SGHRS and CDR2 YFSETQ. The junction had 8 bases not matched to a gene; V was cut back by 4 bases and J by 8 bases. The variable domain in full, with the rest retrieved from reference TRBV5-1 and TRBJ2-3, is KAGVTQTPRYLIKTRGQQVTLSCSPISGHRSVSWYQQTPGQGLQFLFEYFSETQRNKGNFPGRFSGRQFSNSRSEMNVSTLELGDSALYLCASSPAASGGGTQYFGPGTRLTVL.

In DNA form, the CDR3 reads TGTGCCTGGAGTGAAGGGGCAGGGTTACAAGAGACCCAGTACTTC. Its protein is CAWSEGAGLQETQYF. The genes are TRBV30 and TRBJ2-5; D is perhaps TRBD1 (5 bases). This CDR3 region has 15 residues. The V end was cut by 1 base, the J end by 2 bases, with 14 bases between. In germline, CDR1 is GTSNPN, CDR2 SVGIG (reference sequence).

The chain uses TRBV18 and TRBJ1-1, with D maybe TRBD1 (5 bases). CDR1 KGHSH and CDR2 LQKENI come from the germline V gene. The CDR3 sequence is 12 residues long. The germline V and J ends were trimmed by 4 bases and 3 bases, with 6 bases remaining between them. In DNA form, the CDR3 reads TGTGCCAGCTCACGGGGGGACACTGAAGCTTTCTTT. It specifies CASSRGDTEAFF. The full variable domain, with the rest looked up from reference TRBV18 and TRBJ1-1, is NAGVMQNPRHLVRRRGQEARLRCSPMKGHSHVYWYRQLPEEGLKFMVYLQKENIIDESGMPKERFSAEFPKEGPSILRIQQVVRGDSAAYFCASSRGDTEAFFGQGTRLTVV.

DNA of the CDR3: TGTGCCAGCAGCCGTACTAGCGGGAGGGCGTGGGCCGGGGAGCTGTTTTTT. Its protein is CASSRTSGRAWAGELFF. The chain has TRBV5-4 and TRBJ2-2; 13 nucleotides line up with TRBD2. Germline values: CDR1 SGHNT, CDR2 YYREEE (reference sequence). CDR3 length: 17 residues. Germline trimming cut 4 bases from V and 6 bases from J; bases unmatched to any gene: 9. The variable domain in full, with the rest retrieved from reference TRBV5-4 and TRBJ2-2, is ETGVTQSPTHLIKTRGQQVTLRCSSQSGHNTVSWYQQALGQGPQFIFQYYREEENGRGNFPPRFSGLQFPNYSSELNVNALELDDSALYLCASSRTSGRAWAGELFFGEGSRLTVL.

The V gene is TRBV30, the J gene TRBJ2-1, with a weak D call TRBD2 (5 bases). V was trimmed by 5 bases and J by 1 base, leaving 6 bases between them. The CDR3 extends over 12 amino acids. The V gene's germline CDR1 is GTSNPN and CDR2 SVGIG (reference sequence). The CDR3 sequence: CAWAGSYNEQFF. In nucleotides, the CDR3 is TGTGCCTGGGCGGGTTCCTACAATGAGCAGTTCTTC. Full variable domain (rest looked up from reference TRBV30 and TRBJ2-1): SQTIHQWPATLVQPVGSPLSLECTVEGTSNPNLYWYRQAAGRGLQLLFYSVGIGQISSEVPQNLSASRPQDRQFILSSKKLLLSDSGFYLCAWAGSYNEQFFGPGTRLTVL.

This clone was seen only once. This chain joins TRBV29-1 and TRBJ1-1, with D possibly being TRBD1 (6 bases). The V gene's germline CDR1 is SQVTM and CDR2 ANQGSEA. V gave up 3 bases and J gave up 1 base, with 9 bases separating them. The CDR3 covers 13 residues. DNA of the CDR3: TGCAGCGTTGACCGGGGGGCGAACACTGAAGCTTTCTTT. The encoded protein is CSVDRGANTEAFF.

The chain combines TRBV5-4 with TRBJ2-1, with TRBD1 matching 8 bases. Germline V gene lookup returns CDR1 SGHNT and CDR2 YYREEE (reference sequence). The CDR3 sequence is 14 residues long. The junction had 6 bases not matched to a gene; V was cut back by 2 bases and J by 8 bases. CDR3 bases: TGTGCCAGCAGCTTCCCGGACAGGGTGGATGAGCAGTTCTTC. Protein: CASSFPDRVDEQFF.

The chain carries TRBV10-2 and TRBJ1-5; perhaps TRBD1 as D (6 bases). The V gene's germline CDR1 is WSHSY and CDR2 SAAADI. V shed 4 bases and J shed 3 bases, with 10 bases lying between them. CDR3 length equals 14 residues. DNA of the CDR3: TGCGCCAGCAGTGGGGACAAACTCAATCAGCCCCAGCATTTT. Protein product: CASSGDKLNQPQHF.

The rearrangement links TRBV28 to TRBJ1-2; D remains ambiguous. Germline values: CDR1 MDHEN, CDR2 SYDVKM. The CDR3 spans 11 residues. Trimming pared 7 bases from V and 2 bases from J, leaving 5 bases between. The CDR3 loop reads CASKANYGYTF. DNA of the CDR3: TGTGCCAGCAAAGCCAACTATGGCTACACCTTC.

The table lists this clone with a few counts. The CDR3 region is CASSLDRGYGYTF. CDR3 nucleotide sequence: TGTGCCAGCAGTCTCGACCGAGGGTATGGCTACACCTTC. V is TRBV6-5 and J is TRBJ1-2; D not resolved. The V gene's germline CDR1 is MNHEY and CDR2 SVGAGI. V lost 5 bases to trimming and J lost 5 bases, with 12 bases between them. There are 13 residues in the CDR3.

The rearrangement links TRBV9 to TRBJ1-2; D is possibly TRBD1 (6 bases). V lost 3 bases and J 2 bases, leaving 14 bases between the germline ends. The germline V gene encodes CDR1 SGDLS and CDR2 YYNGEE. This CDR3 contains 15 residues. The CDR3: CASSASSGVNYGYTF. DNA for the CDR3: TGTGCCAGCAGCGCCTCCTCAGGGGTAAACTATGGCTACACCTTC.

The chain has TRBV10-1 and TRBJ2-5; 8 nucleotides align to TRBD1. Germline V lookup: CDR1 WNHNN, CDR2 SYGVQD (reference sequence). CDR3 length: 14 residues. V lost 5 bases and J lost 5; bases outside the gene matches: 7. The CDR3 spells CASSWSTGGETQYF. CDR3 nucleotide sequence: TGCGCCAGCAGTTGGAGCACAGGGGGGGAGACCCAGTACTTC.

The V call is TRBV5-1, the J call TRBJ2-2; D not resolved. V lost 4 bases to trimming and J lost 6 bases, with 16 bases between them. Germline values: CDR1 SGHRS, CDR2 YFSETQ. The CDR3 contains 15 residues. The CDR3 reads CASSPDRVRAGELFF. The CDR3 DNA sequence: TGCGCCAGCAGCCCTGACCGGGTTCGGGCCGGGGAGCTGTTTTTT.

The chain recombines TRBV9 with TRBJ2-7, with D possibly matching TRBD2 (5 bases). The germline gives CDR1 SGDLS, CDR2 YYNGEE. The CDR3 sequence is 13 residues long. The V end lost 3 bases, the J end lost 3 bases, and 10 bases lay between the germline ends. The DNA for the CDR3 is TGTGCCAGCAGCGGTGGGAGTATCTACGAGCAGTACTTC. Its protein is CASSGGSIYEQYF.

The V gene is TRBV27, the J gene TRBJ2-1; 14 bases are shared with TRBD2. CDR1 and CDR2 from the germline V gene are MNHEY and SMNVEV (reference sequence). V lost 5 bases, J lost 12 bases, and 15 bases stayed unmatched. The CDR3 is made up of 17 amino acids. The CDR3 DNA reads TGTGCCAGCAGTCTACTTGAAACTGGACTAGCGGGGGGCGGGCAGTTCTTC. Translating it yields CASSLLETGLAGGGQFF.

V gene TRBV5-6 combines with J gene TRBJ2-7; TRBD1 matches 7 bases. Germline V gives CDR1 SGHDT, CDR2 YYEEEE. The CDR3 covers 15 residues. V shed 1 base, J shed 1 base, and the junction held 5 bases outside the gene matches. DNA for the CDR3: TGTGCCAGCAGCTTGAGTTTACAGGGGTCCTACGAGCAGTACTTC. It is translated as CASSLSLQGSYEQYF.

This chain links TRBV19 with TRBJ1-4; TRBD1 agrees at 8 bases. The CDR3 is 15 residues long. CDR1 and CDR2 (germline): LNHDA, SQIVND (reference sequence). V was pared by 5 bases and J by 4 bases, with 6 bases of the junction left unmatched. CDR3 coding DNA: TGTGCCAGTAGTTTAGGACAGGGTGGTAATGAAAAACTGTTTTTT. Translation: CASSLGQGGNEKLFF.

The chain links TRBV11-2 to TRBJ2-3; the D is unclear. The CDR3 is made up of 14 amino acids. Germline V gene sequence: CDR1 SGHAT, CDR2 FQNNGV. The V gene lost 8 bases and the J gene lost 2 bases, with 14 bases spanning the gap. CDR3 DNA sequence: TGTGCCAGCTCCTCTCCGGGTGACACAGATACGCAGTATTTT. Amino acids: CASSSPGDTDTQYF.

The chain has TRBV11-3 and TRBJ2-3, with 10 bases lining up with TRBD2. The CDR3 extends over 13 amino acids. Germline values: CDR1 SGHNT, CDR2 YENEEA. V shed 5 bases, J shed 8 bases, and the junction held 4 bases outside the gene matches. The CDR3 sequence: CASSPGTSATQYF. The DNA of the CDR3 is TGTGCCAGCAGCCCCGGGACTAGCGCTACGCAGTATTTT.